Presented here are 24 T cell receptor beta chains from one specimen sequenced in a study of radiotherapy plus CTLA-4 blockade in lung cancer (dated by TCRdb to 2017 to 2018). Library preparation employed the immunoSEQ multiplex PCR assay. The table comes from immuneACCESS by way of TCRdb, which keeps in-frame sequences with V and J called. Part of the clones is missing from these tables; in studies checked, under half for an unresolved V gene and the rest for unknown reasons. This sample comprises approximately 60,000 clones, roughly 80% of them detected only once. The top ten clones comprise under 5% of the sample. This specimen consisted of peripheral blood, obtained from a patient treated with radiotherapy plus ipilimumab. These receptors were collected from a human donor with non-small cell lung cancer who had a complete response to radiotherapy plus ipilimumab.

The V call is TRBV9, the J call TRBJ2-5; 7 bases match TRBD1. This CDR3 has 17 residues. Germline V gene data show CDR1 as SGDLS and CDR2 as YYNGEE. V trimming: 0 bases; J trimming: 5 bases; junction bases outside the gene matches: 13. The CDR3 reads CASSVDRGAGLWETQYF. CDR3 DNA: TGTGCCAGCAGCGTAGACAGGGGCGCGGGTCTGTGGGAGACCCAGTACTTC.

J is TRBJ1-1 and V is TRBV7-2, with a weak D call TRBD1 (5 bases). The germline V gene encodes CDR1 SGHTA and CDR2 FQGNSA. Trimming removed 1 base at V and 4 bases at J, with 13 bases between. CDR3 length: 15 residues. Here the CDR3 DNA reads TGTGCCAGCAGCTTAGATGCGAGGGGTGTCACTGAAGCTTTCTTT. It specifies CASSLDARGVTEAFF.

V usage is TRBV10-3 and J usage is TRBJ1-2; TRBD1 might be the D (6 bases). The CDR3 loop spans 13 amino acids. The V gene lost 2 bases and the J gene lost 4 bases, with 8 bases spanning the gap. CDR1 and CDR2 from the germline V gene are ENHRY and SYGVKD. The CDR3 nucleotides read TGTGCCATCAGTGAGGACAGGACCTATGGCTACACCTTC. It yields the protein CAISEDRTYGYTF.

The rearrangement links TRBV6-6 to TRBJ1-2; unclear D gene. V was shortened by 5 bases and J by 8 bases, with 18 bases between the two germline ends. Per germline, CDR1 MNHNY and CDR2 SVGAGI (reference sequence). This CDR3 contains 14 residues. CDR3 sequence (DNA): TGTGCCAGCAGTCCCCTTTGGTCTCGAAGAGGCTACACCTTC. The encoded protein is CASSPLWSRRGYTF.

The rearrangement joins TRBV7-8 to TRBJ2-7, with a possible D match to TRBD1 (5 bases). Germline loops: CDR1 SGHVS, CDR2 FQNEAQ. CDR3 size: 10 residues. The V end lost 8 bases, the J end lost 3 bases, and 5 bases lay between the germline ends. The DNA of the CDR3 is TGTGCCAGCGGACACTACGAGCAGTACTTC. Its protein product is CASGHYEQYF.

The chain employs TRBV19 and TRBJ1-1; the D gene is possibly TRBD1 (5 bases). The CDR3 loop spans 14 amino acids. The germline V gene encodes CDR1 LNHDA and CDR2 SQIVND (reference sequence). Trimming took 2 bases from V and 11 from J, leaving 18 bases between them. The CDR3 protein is CASSILRDHREAFF. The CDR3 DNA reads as TGTGCCAGTAGTATACTCCGGGACCACCGGGAGGCTTTCTTT.

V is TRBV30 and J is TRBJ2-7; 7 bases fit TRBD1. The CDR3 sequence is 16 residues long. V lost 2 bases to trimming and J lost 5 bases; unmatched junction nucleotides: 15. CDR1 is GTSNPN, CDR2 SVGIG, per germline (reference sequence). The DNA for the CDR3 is TGTGCCTGGAGTATCCCTTCGACAGGGAAATTCGACGAGCAGTACTTC. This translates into CAWSIPSTGKFDEQYF.

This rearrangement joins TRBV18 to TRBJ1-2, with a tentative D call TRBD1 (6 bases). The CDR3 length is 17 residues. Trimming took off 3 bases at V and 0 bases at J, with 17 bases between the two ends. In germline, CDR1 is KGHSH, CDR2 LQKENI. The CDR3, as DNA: TGTGCCAGCTCACCTACCAGGGGCGCTTCCCCTAACTATGGCTACACCTTC. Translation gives CASSPTRGASPNYGYTF.

CDR3 in DNA: TGTGCCAGCTCACCCACGGGACAGGTCTCTTATGGCTACACCTTC. The encoded protein is CASSPTGQVSYGYTF. This chain connects TRBV18 to TRBJ1-2; TRBD1 agrees at 8 bases. V lost 3 bases, J lost 5 bases, and 8 bases stayed unmatched. Germline V gives CDR1 KGHSH, CDR2 LQKENI. The CDR3 consists of 15 residues.

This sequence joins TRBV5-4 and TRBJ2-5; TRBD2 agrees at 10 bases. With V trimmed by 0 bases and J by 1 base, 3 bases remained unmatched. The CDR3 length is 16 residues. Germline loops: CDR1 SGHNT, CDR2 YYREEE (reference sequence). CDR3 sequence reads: CASSLGAGGGQETQYF. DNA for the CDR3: TGTGCCAGCAGCTTGGGAGCGGGAGGGGGCCAAGAGACCCAGTACTTC.

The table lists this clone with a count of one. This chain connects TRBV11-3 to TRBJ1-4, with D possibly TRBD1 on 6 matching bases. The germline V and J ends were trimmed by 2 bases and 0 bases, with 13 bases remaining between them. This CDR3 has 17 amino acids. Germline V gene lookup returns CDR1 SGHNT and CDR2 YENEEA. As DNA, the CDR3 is TGTGCCAGCAGCTTACGAACGGGGACACCAACTAATGAAAAACTGTTTTTT. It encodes CASSLRTGTPTNEKLFF.

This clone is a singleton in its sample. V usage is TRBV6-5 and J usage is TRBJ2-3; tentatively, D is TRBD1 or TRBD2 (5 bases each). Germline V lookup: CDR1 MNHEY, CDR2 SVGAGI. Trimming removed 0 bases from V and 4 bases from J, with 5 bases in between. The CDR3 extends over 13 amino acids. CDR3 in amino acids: CASSYSGADTQYF. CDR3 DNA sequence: TGTGCCAGCAGTTACTCGGGGGCAGATACGCAGTATTTT.

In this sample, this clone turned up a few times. The DNA of the CDR3 is TGCGCCAGCAGGCGGACAGGCCTCCCCACAGATACGCAGTATTTT. It encodes CASRRTGLPTDTQYF. V gene TRBV4-1 combines with J gene TRBJ2-3, with TRBD1 matching over 7 bases. The CDR3 covers 15 residues. Trimming took 6 bases from V and 2 from J; bases not matched to a gene: 8. Looked up from germline, CDR1 is MGHRA and CDR2 is YSYEKL.

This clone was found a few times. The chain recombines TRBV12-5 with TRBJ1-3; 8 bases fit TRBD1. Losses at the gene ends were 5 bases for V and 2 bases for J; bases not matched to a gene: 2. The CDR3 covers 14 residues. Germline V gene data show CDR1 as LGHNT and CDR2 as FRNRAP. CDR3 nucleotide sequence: TGTGCTAGTGGTCACAGGGGGACTGGAAACACCATATATTTT. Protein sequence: CASGHRGTGNTIYF.

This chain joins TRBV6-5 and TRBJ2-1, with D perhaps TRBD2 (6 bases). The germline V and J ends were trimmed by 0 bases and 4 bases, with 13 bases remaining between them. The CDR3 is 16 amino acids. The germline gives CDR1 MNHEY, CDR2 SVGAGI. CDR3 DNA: TGTGCCAGCAGTTACTCTCGTAGCGGCCTTTACAATGAGCAGTTCTTC. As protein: CASSYSRSGLYNEQFF.

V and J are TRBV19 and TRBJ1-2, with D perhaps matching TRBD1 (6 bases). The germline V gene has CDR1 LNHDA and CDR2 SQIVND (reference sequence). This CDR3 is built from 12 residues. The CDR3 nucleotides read TGTGGGGATTACAGGGCCGGCTATGGCTACACCTTC. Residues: CGDYRAGYGYTF. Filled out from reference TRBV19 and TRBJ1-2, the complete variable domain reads DGGITQSPKYLFRKEGQNVTLSCEQNLNHDAMYWYRQDPGQGLRLIYYSQIVNDFQKGDIAEGYSVSREKKESFPLTVTSAQKNPTAFYLCGDYRAGYGYTFGSGTRLTVV.

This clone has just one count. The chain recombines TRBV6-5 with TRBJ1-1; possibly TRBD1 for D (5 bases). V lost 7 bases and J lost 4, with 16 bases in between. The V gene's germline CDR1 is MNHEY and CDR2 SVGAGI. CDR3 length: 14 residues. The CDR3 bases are TGTGCCAGCACCGACGGCGGGGGGGGCACTGAAGCTTTCTTT. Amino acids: CASTDGGGGTEAFF.

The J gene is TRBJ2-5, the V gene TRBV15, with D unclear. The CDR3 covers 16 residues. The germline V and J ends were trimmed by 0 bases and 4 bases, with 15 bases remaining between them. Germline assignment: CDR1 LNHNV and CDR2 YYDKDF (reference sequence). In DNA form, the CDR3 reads TGTGCCACCAGCAGAGATAACGTCCTAACGGCAGAGACCCAGTACTTC. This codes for CATSRDNVLTAETQYF.

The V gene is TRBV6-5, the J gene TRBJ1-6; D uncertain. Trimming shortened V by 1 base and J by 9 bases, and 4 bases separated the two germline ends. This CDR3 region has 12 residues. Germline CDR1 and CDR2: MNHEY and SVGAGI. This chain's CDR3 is CASSYWGSPLHF. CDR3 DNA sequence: TGTGCCAGCAGTTACTGGGGTTCACCCCTCCACTTT.

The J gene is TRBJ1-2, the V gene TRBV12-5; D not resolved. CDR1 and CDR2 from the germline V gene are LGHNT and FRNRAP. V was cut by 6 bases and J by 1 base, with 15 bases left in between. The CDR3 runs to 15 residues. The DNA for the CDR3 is TGTGCTAGTGGCCTTGTCGACGGCATTAACTATGGCTACACCTTC. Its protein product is CASGLVDGINYGYTF. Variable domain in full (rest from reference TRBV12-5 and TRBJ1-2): DARVTQTPRHKVTEMGQEVTMRCQPILGHNTVFWYRQTMMQGLELLAYFRNRAPLDDSGMPKDRFSAEMPDATLATLKIQPSEPRDSAVYFCASGLVDGINYGYTFGSGTRLTVV.

The CDR3 DNA reads TGTGCTAGTGCCACCGACCGGACAGACTATAGCAATCAGCCCCAGCATTTT. Translated: CASATDRTDYSNQPQHF. The chain employs TRBV12-5 and TRBJ1-5; D may be TRBD1 (6 bases). In germline, CDR1 is LGHNT, CDR2 FRNRAP. Trimming removed 7 bases at V and 0 bases at J, with 19 bases between. This CDR3 contains 17 residues.

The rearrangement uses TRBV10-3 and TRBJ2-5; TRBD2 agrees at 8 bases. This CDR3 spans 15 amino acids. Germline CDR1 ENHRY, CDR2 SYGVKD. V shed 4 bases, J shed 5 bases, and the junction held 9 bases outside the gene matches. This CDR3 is CAISGSSGSSETQYF. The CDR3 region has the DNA TGTGCCATCAGTGGTTCCAGCGGGAGTTCCGAGACCCAGTACTTC.

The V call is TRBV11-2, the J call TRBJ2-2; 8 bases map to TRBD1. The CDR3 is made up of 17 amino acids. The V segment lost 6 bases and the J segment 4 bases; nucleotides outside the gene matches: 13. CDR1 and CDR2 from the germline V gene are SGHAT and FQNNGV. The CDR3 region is CASRFSLWDRSTGELFF. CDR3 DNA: TGTGCCAGCAGATTCTCCCTTTGGGACAGGAGCACCGGGGAGCTGTTTTTT.

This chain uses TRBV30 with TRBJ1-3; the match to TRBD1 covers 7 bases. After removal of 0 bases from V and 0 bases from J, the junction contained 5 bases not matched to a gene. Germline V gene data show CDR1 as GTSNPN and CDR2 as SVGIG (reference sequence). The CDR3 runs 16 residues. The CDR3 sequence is CAWSVGGGHSGNTIYF. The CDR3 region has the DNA TGTGCCTGGAGTGTGGGAGGGGGCCACTCTGGAAACACCATATATTTT.